The clone carrying this T cell receptor beta chain has a count of ten or more. The antigen remains undetermined. Construction of TCR beta libraries was performed using quantitative 5'-RACE with molecular barcodes. TCRdb passed the 5' RACE reads through MiXCR, listing each CDR3 protein once. This table holds roughly 700,000 distinct CDR3 sequences, 19% found once. The sample originates from a study of CD8 T cells in ankylosing spondylitis. Study results and limitations: For ankylosing spondylitis blood, a TCR beta motif of eight or nine highly homologous variants appeared characteristic.

The sequenced material came from blood, either unsorted or a sorted T cell fraction (not recorded which). This sequence originates from a male donor with ankylosing spondylitis.

The CDR3, as DNA: TGTGCCAGCAGCTTAGTCAGGTACAGGGAAGCTTTCTTT. Its protein product is CASSLVRYREAFF. This chain links TRBV7-9 with TRBJ1-1; D is perhaps TRBD1 (5 bases). The V end lost 1 base, the J end lost 8 bases, and 11 bases lay between the germline ends. This CDR3 has 13 amino acids. CDR1 is SEHNR, CDR2 FQNEAQ, per germline (reference sequence).